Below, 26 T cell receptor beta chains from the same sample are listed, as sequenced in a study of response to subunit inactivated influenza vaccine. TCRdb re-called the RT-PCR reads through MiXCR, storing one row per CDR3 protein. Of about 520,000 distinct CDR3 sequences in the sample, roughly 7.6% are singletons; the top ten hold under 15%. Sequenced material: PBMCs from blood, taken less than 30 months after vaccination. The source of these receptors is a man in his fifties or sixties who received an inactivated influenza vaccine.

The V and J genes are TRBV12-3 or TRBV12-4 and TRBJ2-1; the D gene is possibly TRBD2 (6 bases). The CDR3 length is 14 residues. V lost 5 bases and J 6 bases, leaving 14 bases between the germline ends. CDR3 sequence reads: CASSTPTSPNEQFF. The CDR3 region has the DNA TGTGCCAGCAGTACACCGACTAGTCCCAATGAGCAGTTCTTC.

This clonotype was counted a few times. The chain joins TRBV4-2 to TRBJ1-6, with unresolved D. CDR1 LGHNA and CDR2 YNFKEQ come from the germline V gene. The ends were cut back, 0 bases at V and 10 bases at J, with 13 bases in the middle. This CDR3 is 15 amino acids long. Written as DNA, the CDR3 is TGTGCCAGCAGCCAAGATCAGACCGGCCGCTCACCCCTCCACTTT. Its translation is CASSQDQTGRSPLHF.

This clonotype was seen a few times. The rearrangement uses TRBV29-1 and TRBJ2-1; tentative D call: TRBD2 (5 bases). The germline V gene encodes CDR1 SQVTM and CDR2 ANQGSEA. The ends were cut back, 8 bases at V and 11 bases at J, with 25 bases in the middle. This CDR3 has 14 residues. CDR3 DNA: TGCAGCACTATAGGCGGCTCAGCCCTCGGGAAGCAGTTCTTC. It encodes CSTIGGSALGKQFF.

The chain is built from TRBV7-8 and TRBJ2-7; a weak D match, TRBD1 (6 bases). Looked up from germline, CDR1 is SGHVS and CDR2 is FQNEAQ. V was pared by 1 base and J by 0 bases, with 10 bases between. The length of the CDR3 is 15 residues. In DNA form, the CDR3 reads TGTGCCAGCAGCTTAGGATCCAGGGGCTCCTACGAGCAGTACTTC. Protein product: CASSLGSRGSYEQYF.

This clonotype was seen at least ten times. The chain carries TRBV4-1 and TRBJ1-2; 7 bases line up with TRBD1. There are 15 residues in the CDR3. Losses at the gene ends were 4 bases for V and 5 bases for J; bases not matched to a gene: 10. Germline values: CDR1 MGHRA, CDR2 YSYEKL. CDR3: CASSPQGQRSYGYTF. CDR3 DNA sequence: TGCGCCAGCAGCCCACAGGGACAGCGAAGTTATGGCTACACCTTC.

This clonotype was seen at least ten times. In nucleotides, the CDR3 is TGCAGCGTTGACATTTTACTGTCCAATGAGCAGTTCTTC. This codes for CSVDILLSNEQFF. The V and J genes are TRBV29-1 and TRBJ2-1; D is unclear. CDR1 and CDR2 from the germline V gene are SQVTM and ANQGSEA. CDR3 size: 13 residues. V was shortened by 3 bases and J by 6 bases, with 12 bases between the two germline ends.

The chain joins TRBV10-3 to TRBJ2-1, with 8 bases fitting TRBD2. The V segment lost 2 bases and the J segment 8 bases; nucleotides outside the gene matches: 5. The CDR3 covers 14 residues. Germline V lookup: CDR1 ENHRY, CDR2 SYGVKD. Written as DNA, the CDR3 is TGTGCCATCAGTGAGAGCGGGAGTAGGGATGAGCAGTTCTTC. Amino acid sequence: CAISESGSRDEQFF.

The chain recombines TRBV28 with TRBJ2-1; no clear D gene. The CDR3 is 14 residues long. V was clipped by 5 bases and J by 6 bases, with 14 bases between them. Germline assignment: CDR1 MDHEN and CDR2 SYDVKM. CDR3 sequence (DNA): TGTGCCAGCAGTCTCGGCCTGGACGGCAATGAGCAGTTCTTC. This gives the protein CASSLGLDGNEQFF.

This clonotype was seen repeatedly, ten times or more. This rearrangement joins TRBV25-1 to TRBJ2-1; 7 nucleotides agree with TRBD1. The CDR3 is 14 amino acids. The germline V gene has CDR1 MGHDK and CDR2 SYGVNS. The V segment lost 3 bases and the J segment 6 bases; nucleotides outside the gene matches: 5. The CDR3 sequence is CASSDSGQLNEQFF. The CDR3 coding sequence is TGTGCCAGCAGTGACTCGGGACAGCTCAATGAGCAGTTCTTC.

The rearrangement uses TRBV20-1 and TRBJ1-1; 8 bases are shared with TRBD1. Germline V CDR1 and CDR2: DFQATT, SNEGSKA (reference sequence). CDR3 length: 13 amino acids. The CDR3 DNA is TGCAGCGCCACGACAGGGGAGGTCACTGAAGCTTTCTTT. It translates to CSATTGEVTEAFF.

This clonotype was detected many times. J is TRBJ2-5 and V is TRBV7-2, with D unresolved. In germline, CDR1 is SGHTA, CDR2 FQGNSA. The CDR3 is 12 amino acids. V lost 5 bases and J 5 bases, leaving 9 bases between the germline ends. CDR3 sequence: CASSRVGETQYF. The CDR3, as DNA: TGTGCCAGCAGCAGAGTGGGGGAGACCCAGTACTTC.

CDR3 in DNA: TGTGCCAGCAGCTTAACCCTGGACACTGCGAACACCGGGGAGCTGTTTTTT. Its translation: CASSLTLDTANTGELFF. The genes are TRBV7-2 and TRBJ2-2; TRBD1 might be the D (5 bases). CDR3 length equals 17 residues. The ends were cut back, 2 bases at V and 0 bases at J, with 13 bases in the middle. Germline V gives CDR1 SGHTA, CDR2 FQGNSA.

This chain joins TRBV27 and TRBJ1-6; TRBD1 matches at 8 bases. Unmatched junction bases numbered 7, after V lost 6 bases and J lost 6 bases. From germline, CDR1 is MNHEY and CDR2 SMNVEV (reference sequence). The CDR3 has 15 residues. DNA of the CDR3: TGTGCCAGCAGACCGACAACAGGGGGTAATTCACCCCTCCACTTT. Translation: CASRPTTGGNSPLHF.

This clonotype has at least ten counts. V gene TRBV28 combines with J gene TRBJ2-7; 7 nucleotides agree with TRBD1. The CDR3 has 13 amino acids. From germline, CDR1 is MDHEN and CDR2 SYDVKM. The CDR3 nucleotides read TGTGCGACGAACCGGGACAGCCCCGACGAGCAGTACTTC. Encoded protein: CATNRDSPDEQYF.

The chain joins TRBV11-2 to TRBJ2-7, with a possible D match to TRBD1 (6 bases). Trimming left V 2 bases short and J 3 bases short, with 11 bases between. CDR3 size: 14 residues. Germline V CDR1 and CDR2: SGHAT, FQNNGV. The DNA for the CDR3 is TGTGCCAGCAGCTTACAGGGGAGAGTCTACGAGCAGTACTTC. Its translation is CASSLQGRVYEQYF.

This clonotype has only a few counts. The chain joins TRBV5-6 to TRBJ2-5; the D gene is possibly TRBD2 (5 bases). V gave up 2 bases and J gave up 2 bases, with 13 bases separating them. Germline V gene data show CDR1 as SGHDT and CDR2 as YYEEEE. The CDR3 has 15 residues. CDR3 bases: TGTGCCAGCAGCTTTATTTTCGGGGAACAAGAGACCCAGTACTTC. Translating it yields CASSFIFGEQETQYF.

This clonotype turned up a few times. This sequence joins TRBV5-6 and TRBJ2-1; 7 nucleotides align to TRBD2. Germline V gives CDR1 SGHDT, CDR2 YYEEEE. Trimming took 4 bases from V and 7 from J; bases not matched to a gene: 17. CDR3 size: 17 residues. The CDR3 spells CASSGGLGLPNGNEQFF. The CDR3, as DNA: TGTGCCAGCAGCGGCGGACTAGGATTACCTAATGGGAATGAGCAGTTCTTC.

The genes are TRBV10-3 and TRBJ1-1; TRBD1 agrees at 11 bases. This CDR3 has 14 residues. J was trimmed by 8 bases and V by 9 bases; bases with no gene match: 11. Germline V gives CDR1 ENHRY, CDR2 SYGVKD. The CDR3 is CAMRSPGQGGEAFF. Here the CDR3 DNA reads TGTGCCATGAGGAGCCCGGGACAGGGGGGGGAAGCTTTCTTT.

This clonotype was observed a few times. The CDR3 protein is CATVGAGGGIYEQYF. The CDR3 DNA follows: TGTGCCACAGTAGGCGCAGGAGGAGGGATCTACGAGCAGTACTTC. The V gene is TRBV19, the J gene TRBJ2-7; weak D call: TRBD2 (6 bases). The germline V gene encodes CDR1 LNHDA and CDR2 SQIVND (reference sequence). V dropped 10 bases and J dropped 3 bases, with 22 bases sitting between them. The CDR3 totals 15 residues.

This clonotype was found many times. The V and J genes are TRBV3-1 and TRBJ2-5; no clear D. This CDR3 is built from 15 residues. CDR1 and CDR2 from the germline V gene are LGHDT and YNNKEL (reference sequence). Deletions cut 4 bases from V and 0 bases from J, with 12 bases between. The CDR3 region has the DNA TGTGCCAGCAGCCGCTGGGGTAGCTACCAAGAGACCCAGTACTTC. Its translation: CASSRWGSYQETQYF.

CDR3 nucleotides: TGTGCCAGTACCGCCGGGACAGTGAACACTGAAGCTTTCTTT. Amino acid sequence: CASTAGTVNTEAFF. This sequence joins TRBV19 and TRBJ1-1; 7 bases agree with TRBD1. This CDR3 is built from 14 residues. The V and J ends lost 7 bases and 0 bases, in that order; junction bases with no gene match: 5. The germline V gene has CDR1 LNHDA and CDR2 SQIVND (reference sequence).

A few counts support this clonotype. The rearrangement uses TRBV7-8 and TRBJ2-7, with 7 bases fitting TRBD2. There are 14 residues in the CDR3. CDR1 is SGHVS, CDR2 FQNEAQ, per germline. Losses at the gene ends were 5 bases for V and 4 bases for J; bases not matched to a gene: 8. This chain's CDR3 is CASSRPEGGYEQYF. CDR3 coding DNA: TGTGCCAGCAGCAGGCCCGAGGGAGGGTACGAGCAGTACTTC. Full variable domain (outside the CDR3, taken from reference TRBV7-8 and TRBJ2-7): GAGVSQSPRYKVAKRGQDVALRCDPISGHVSLFWYQQALGQGPEFLTYFQNEAQLDKSGLPSDRFFAERPEGSVSTLKIQRTQQEDSAVYLCASSRPEGGYEQYFGPGTRLTVT.

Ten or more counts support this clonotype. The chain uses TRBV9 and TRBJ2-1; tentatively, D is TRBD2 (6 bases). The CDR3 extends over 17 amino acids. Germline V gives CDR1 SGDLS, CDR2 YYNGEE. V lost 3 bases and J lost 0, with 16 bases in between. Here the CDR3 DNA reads TGTGCCAGCAGCGCAAGGTGGGGACTCAACTCCTACAATGAGCAGTTCTTC. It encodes CASSARWGLNSYNEQFF.

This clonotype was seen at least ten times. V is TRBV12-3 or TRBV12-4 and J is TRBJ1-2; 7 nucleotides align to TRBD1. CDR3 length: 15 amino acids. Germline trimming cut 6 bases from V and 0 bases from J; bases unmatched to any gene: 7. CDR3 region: CASRRQGYANYGYTF. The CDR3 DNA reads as TGTGCCAGCAGACGACAGGGATACGCTAACTATGGCTACACCTTC.

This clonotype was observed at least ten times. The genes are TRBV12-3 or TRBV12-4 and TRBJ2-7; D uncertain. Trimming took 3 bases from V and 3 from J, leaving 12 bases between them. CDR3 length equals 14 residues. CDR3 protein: CASSLSAFGYEQYF. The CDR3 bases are TGTGCCAGCAGTTTGTCGGCTTTCGGCTACGAGCAGTACTTC.

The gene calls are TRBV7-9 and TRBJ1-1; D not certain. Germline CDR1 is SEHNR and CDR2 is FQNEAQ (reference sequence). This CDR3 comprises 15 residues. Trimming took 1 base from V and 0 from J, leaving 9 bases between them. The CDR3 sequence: CASSLGVYMNTEAFF. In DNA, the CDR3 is TGTGCCAGCAGCTTAGGGGTTTACATGAACACTGAAGCTTTCTTT.